This T cell receptor (beta chain) is from a study of Graves' ophthalmopathy and Graves' hyperthyroidism. This CDR3 contains 14 residues. V lost 11 bases and J 0 bases, leaving 17 bases between the germline ends. Germline values: CDR1 MDHEN, CDR2 SYDVKM. This clonotype appeared many times. RNA transcripts were the source from which TCR beta CDR3 regions were amplified. First-round RT-PCR employed HTBI primers, with a second-round multiplex PCR after it. From the multiplex PCR reads, TCRdb called clonotypes with MiXCR, one entry per CDR3 protein. Of roughly 400,000 distinct CDR3 sequences listed, 15% to 20% are singletons.

Sequencing used peripheral blood. V and J are TRBV28 and TRBJ2-7; D is possibly TRBD2 (6 bases). The clonotype comes from a woman aged 18-29 years with Graves' ophthalmopathy. The CDR3 protein is CASGRGESSYEQYF. The CDR3 DNA sequence: TGTGCCTCCGGGAGAGGCGAGAGCTCCTACGAGCAGTACTTC.